This TCR beta chain was retrieved from a study of control samples from healthy donors and cancer patients. Some clones are missing from TCRdb's copy, which holds only in-frame ones; the method was immunoSEQ multiplex PCR. In the table there are 250,000 to 300,000 clones, almost 85% of which are singletons. This TCR derives from a woman aged 55-69 years with lung cancer. The specimen was PBMCs.

The CDR3 nucleotides are TGTGCCAGCAGGAGGGACAGAACGAACACCGGGGAGCTGTTTTTT. Translation: CASRRDRTNTGELFF. This sequence joins TRBV2 and TRBJ2-2; 7 bases agree with TRBD1. V dropped 6 bases and J dropped 0; count of bases not matched to a gene: 4. CDR1 and CDR2 (germline): SNHLY, FYNNEI. The CDR3 is 15 residues long.